Here is one T cell receptor (beta chain) with its context. Its antigen remains unidentified. The entry originates in a study of T cell responses to AZD1222 COVID-19 vaccine. General study points: Dominant CD4 TCR responses targeted spike regions 160-218 and 743-854. Vaccination with two AZD1222 doses was followed by a rise in Spike-specific TCR breadth and depth. Researchers took repertoire samples only after the peak T cell response had come.

CDR1 is LGHNA, CDR2 YSLEER, per germline. The CDR3 is 16 amino acids. Trimming pared 2 bases from V and 4 bases from J, leaving 17 bases between. Here immunoSEQ multiplex PCR was the method, and the copy in TCRdb shows in-frame clones only, minus some. The table lists more than 100,000 clones, around 90% of them singletons, with around 1.9% in the top ten. The chain links TRBV4-3 to TRBJ1-1, with D uncertain. This clonotype originated in an adult who received the AZD1222 COVID-19 vaccine. Sequencing used peripheral blood, obtained 28 days after the second AZD1222 dose. CDR3: CASSQRPLVGGTEAFF. Written as DNA, the CDR3 is TGCGCCAGCAGCCAAAGGCCTCTCGTGGGCGGCACTGAAGCTTTCTTT.